Below, one T cell receptor beta chain is given with its context. These data originate in a study of blood T cell repertoires in COVID-19. Trimming at V came to 2 bases and at J to 7 bases, leaving 7 bases not matched to a gene. The CDR3 is 15 residues long. Germline loops: CDR1 MDHEN, CDR2 SYDVKM. Here immunoSEQ multiplex PCR was the method, and the copy in TCRdb shows in-frame clones only, minus some. The table shows 70,000 to 95,000 clones, with around four fifths occurring only once. Sequenced material: peripheral blood. The rearrangement uses TRBV28 and TRBJ1-5, with 8 bases that match TRBD1. This receptor was obtained from a woman in her 70s with active or convalescent COVID-19. In DNA form, the CDR3 reads TGTGCCAGCAGTTTAGGCAGGGGGCGAGGGCAGCCCCAGCATTTT. It yields the protein CASSLGRGRGQPQHF.